The 9 T cell receptor beta chains below come from one sample, sequenced in a study of persistence of HIV-infected CD4 T cells. This was the immunoSEQ version 4 assay in survey mode. Profiled with immunoSEQ multiplex PCR; TCRdb holds only in-frame clones, not every one. The sample has about 32,000 clones, 82% seen once. No antigen has been assigned to these receptors. Overlapping HIV-1 Gag 15-mer peptides at roughly 1 ug per peptide per mL were used. CD40L/CD69 double-negative CD45RO-high memory CD4+ T cells were collected. The sequenced sample was CD4+ T cells sorted from PBMCs after approximately 18-hour stimulation, obtained from a patient who received antiretroviral therapy. All receptors derive from an adult woman with HIV who was CMV-seropositive.

The table lists this clone with a few counts. The chain recombines TRBV24-1 with TRBJ2-3; D is perhaps TRBD1 (6 bases). CDR1 is KGHDR, CDR2 SFDVKD, per germline. The CDR3 is 16 amino acids. V was clipped by 1 base and J by 4 bases, with 14 bases between them. The CDR3 coding sequence is TGTGCCACCAGTGATTTCGGGACACCGGGCGCAGATACGCAGTATTTT. Protein: CATSDFGTPGADTQYF.

The chain links TRBV27 to TRBJ2-4; 10 nucleotides line up with TRBD1. The germline CDR1 and CDR2 sequences are MNHEY and SMNVEV (reference sequence). The V gene end was trimmed by 4 bases and the J gene end by 2 bases; junction bases not matched to a gene: 8. This CDR3 spans 17 amino acids. The CDR3 DNA reads TGTGCCAGCAGTTCCCTGGGGGACAGGGGCACCAAAAACATTCAGTACTTC. Protein: CASSSLGDRGTKNIQYF.

The V call is TRBV11-3, the J call TRBJ2-1; 9 bases fit TRBD1. This CDR3 is 15 amino acids long. V lost 5 bases to trimming and J lost 9 bases; unmatched junction nucleotides: 11. The germline gives CDR1 SGHNT, CDR2 YENEEA. CDR3 in DNA: TGTGCCAGCAGCGCGGCGGGGACAGGGATGGTTGAGCAGTTCTTC. It specifies CASSAAGTGMVEQFF.

The chain employs TRBV5-4 and TRBJ1-1, with D maybe TRBD1 (6 bases). CDR1 SGHNT and CDR2 YYREEE come from the germline V gene (reference sequence). This CDR3 is 15 amino acids long. The V end lost 4 bases, the J end lost 5 bases, and 18 bases lay between the germline ends. CDR3 nucleotide sequence: TGTGCCAGCAGCCCAGCAGCGGGGGCAAGGACTGAAGCTTTCTTT. This encodes CASSPAAGARTEAFF.

CDR3 residues: CASTTGLAGTNEQYF. The CDR3 DNA reads as TGCGCCAGCACCACCGGACTAGCGGGAACTAACGAGCAGTACTTC. This chain links TRBV5-1 with TRBJ2-7; the match to TRBD2 covers 12 bases. The CDR3 contains 15 residues. V shed 6 bases and J 5 bases; nucleotides not matched to a gene: 9. Germline V gene data show CDR1 as SGHRS and CDR2 as YFSETQ.

The sample holds one count of this clone. The chain links TRBV18 to TRBJ2-1; tentative D call: TRBD2 (5 bases). The CDR3 covers 12 residues. Germline values: CDR1 KGHSH, CDR2 LQKENI. Trimming pared 2 bases from V and 9 bases from J, leaving 8 bases between. The CDR3 loop reads CASSPEAGEQFF. The DNA for the CDR3 is TGTGCCAGCTCACCAGAGGCGGGTGAGCAGTTCTTC.

The CDR3 DNA reads as TGTGCCATCAGTGAGATCAGGACAACTAATGAAAAACTGTTTTTT. This sequence encodes CAISEIRTTNEKLFF. V usage is TRBV10-3 and J usage is TRBJ1-4; D uncertain. CDR3 size: 15 residues. Looked up from germline, CDR1 is ENHRY and CDR2 is SYGVKD. V shed 2 bases and J shed 0 bases, with 7 bases lying between them.

CDR3 nucleotides: TGTGCCAGCCGAACCCCAATCTCGAGCGGGGGGGCCGCTGAGACCCAGTACTTC. Protein: CASRTPISSGGAAETQYF. The rearrangement links TRBV3-1 (or the pseudogene TRBV3-2) to TRBJ2-5; 10 bases are a match to TRBD2. Germline V gene data show CDR1 as LGHDT and CDR2 as YNNKEL (reference sequence). V shed 8 bases, J shed 5 bases, and the junction held 20 bases outside the gene matches. The CDR3 runs 18 residues.

V gene TRBV29-1 combines with J gene TRBJ2-7, with D possibly TRBD2 on 6 matching bases. The V gene's germline CDR1 is SQVTM and CDR2 ANQGSEA. With 7 bases removed from V and 3 bases from J, the gap between germline ends came to 16 bases. CDR3 size: 13 residues. The CDR3 sequence is CSAWDFGSYEQYF. The CDR3, as DNA: TGCAGCGCTTGGGACTTCGGAAGCTACGAGCAGTACTTC.